This entry is about one TCR beta chain. What it binds is unknown. CDR1 and CDR2 from the germline V gene are MNHEY and SMNVEV (reference sequence). J lost 5 bases, V lost 5 bases, and 9 bases had no gene match. The CDR3 covers 16 residues. This entry belongs to a study of T cell responses to AZD1222 COVID-19 vaccine. Study at large: Analyses pooled second doses at about 4 or about 12 weeks.

The table came from immunoSEQ multiplex PCR; TCRdb's copy has only in-frame clones and leaves some out. The data hold more than 140,000 clones, with about 90% observed a single time. Study conclusions and caveats: The breadth and depth of Spike-specific TCRs increased once two AZD1222 doses had been given.

The chain joins TRBV27 to TRBJ2-7; 13 bases are a match to TRBD2. This sample comprised peripheral blood, obtained on day 0 of AZD1222 vaccination. This receptor was obtained from an adult in good health. CDR3 DNA: TGTGCCAGCAGTCCAATAACTAGCGGGAGGGCCCACGAGCAGTACTTC. Translating gives CASSPITSGRAHEQYF.